The rows below give T cell receptor beta chains drawn from one sample of a study of control samples from healthy donors and cancer patients. Sequenced by immunoSEQ multiplex PCR; TCRdb stores in-frame clones only, minus some. The sample lists roughly 140,000 clones, about 94% seen once, with 2% to 2.5% in the top ten. The sample consisted of blood. Every receptor here comes from a man over 45 in good health. Both conserved end residues are part of each CDR3. A D gene is named only where the DNA matches it firmly. Where a row states a size, it is once, few, many or the class of an expanded clone; other rows omit it.

abundance,d_gene,v_gene,j_gene,CDR3nt,CDR3aa
once,TRBD2,TRBV11-2,TRBJ2-7,TGTGCCAGCAGCCTAAGCGCGCTAGCGGGAGTACCCGAGCAGTACTTC,CASSLSALAGVPEQYF
.,.,TRBV11-3,TRBJ2-1,TGTGCCAGCAGCTTAGGCACCGGGAATGAGCAGTTCTTC,CASSLGTGNEQFF
.,TRBD1,TRBV19,TRBJ1-2,TGTGCCAGTACCCAGACAGGGGACTATGGCTACACCTTC,CASTQTGDYGYTF
.,.,TRBV11-2,TRBJ1-1,TGTGCCAGCAGCTTAGCCCGAATGGCCGAAGCTTTCTTT,CASSLARMAEAFF
.,TRBD1,TRBV18,TRBJ2-7,TGTGCCAGCTCGCAACAGGGGGCCGAGCAGTACTTC,CASSQQGAEQYF
.,TRBD2,TRBV6-2/TRBV6-3,TRBJ2-2,TGTGCCAGCAGTTACAGAGGACTAGCGGGACCCGGGGAGCTGTTTTTT,CASSYRGLAGPGELFF
.,TRBD2,TRBV5-5,TRBJ2-7,TGTGCCAGCAGCTTGAGGACTAGCGGATACTACGAGCAGTACTTC,CASSLRTSGYYEQYF
.,TRBD2,TRBV6-1,TRBJ2-1,TGTGCCAGCAGTCACGGACTAGCGGGTTACAATGAGCAGTTCTTC,CASSHGLAGYNEQFF
once,TRBD2,TRBV9,TRBJ2-1,TGTGCCAGCAGCCTCGGTCAGGGACTACAGAATGAGCAGTTCTTC,CASSLGQGLQNEQFF
.,TRBD1,TRBV10-3,TRBJ2-7,TGTGCCATCGGGACACCGGGACAGGGGGACTACGAGCAGTACTTC,CAIGTPGQGDYEQYF
.,TRBD2,TRBV28,TRBJ2-4,TGTGCCAGCAGTATGCCGGGACTAGGATTGGCCAAAAACATTCAGTACTTC,CASSMPGLGLAKNIQYF
.,TRBD2,TRBV5-1,TRBJ2-3,TGCGCCAGCAGCTTGGGAGCGGGAGAAGGAGATACGCAGTATTTT,CASSLGAGEGDTQYF
.,.,TRBV29-1,TRBJ1-1,TGCAGCGTTGAAGATCTGGCAGGGTTCGGAGCTTTCTTT,CSVEDLAGFGAFF
.,.,TRBV11-2,TRBJ2-2,TGTGCCAGCAGCCCCGGTACGGGGGGCAGACGGACCGGGGAGCTGTTTTTT,CASSPGTGGRRTGELFF
.,TRBD1,TRBV7-6,TRBJ2-7,TGTGCCAGCAGCCCGGGACAGCTCTACGAGCAGTACTTC,CASSPGQLYEQYF
.,.,TRBV5-6,TRBJ1-1,TGTGCCAGCAGCTTAGGGGGACGGTCGATGAACACTGAAGCTTTCTTT,CASSLGGRSMNTEAFF
.,TRBD2,TRBV6-1,TRBJ2-5,TGTGCCAGCAGTGATAGCAGCGGGAGAGTAGAGACCCAGTACTTC,CASSDSSGRVETQYF
.,.,TRBV3-1/TRBV3-2,TRBJ1-2,TGTGCCAGCAGCCAATCCCTCGGGAGGGGCTACACCTTC,CASSQSLGRGYTF
.,TRBD2,TRBV29-1,TRBJ2-1,TGCAGCGTGGCGGGACTAGCGGGAGGGGCGATGGTCCTTTTCAATGAGCAGTTCTTC,CSVAGLAGGAMVLFNEQFF
.,.,TRBV3-1/TRBV3-2,TRBJ2-4,TGTGCCAGCAGCCCACAGGGTGTCGAAAACATTCAGTACTTC,CASSPQGVENIQYF
.,.,TRBV7-9,TRBJ2-3,TGTGCCAGCAGCTTCGACAGCACAGATACGCAGTATTTT,CASSFDSTDTQYF
.,.,TRBV28,TRBJ1-2,TGTGCCAGCAGTCCGACAGGCGTCTATGGCTACACCTTC,CASSPTGVYGYTF
.,.,TRBV27,TRBJ2-2,TGTGCCAGCAGTCGGGACTTTGCCAGGGAGCTGTTTTTT,CASSRDFARELFF
.,TRBD1,TRBV5-1,TRBJ2-1,TGCGCCAGCAGCCGGGACAGCTCCTACAATGAGCAGTTCTTC,CASSRDSSYNEQFF
.,TRBD1,TRBV7-9,TRBJ2-3,TGTGCCAGCAGCCATGGGGACAGGGGGACAGATACGCAGTATTTT,CASSHGDRGTDTQYF
.,.,TRBV9,TRBJ1-1,TGTGCCAGCAGCGTTCAGCCGGGGGAAAACACTGAAGCTTTCTTT,CASSVQPGENTEAFF
once,.,TRBV7-8,TRBJ2-7,TGTGCCAGCAGCCACCCCCCCGAATTAATCCCCTACGAGCAGTACTTC,CASSHPPELIPYEQYF
.,TRBD1,TRBV6-1,TRBJ1-4,TGTGCCAGCAGTGACAGACAGGGAGGGAATGAAAAACTGTTTTTT,CASSDRQGGNEKLFF
.,TRBD2,TRBV4-1,TRBJ2-5,TGCGCCAGCAGCCCCGGACTAGCGGCTCGGGAGACCCAGTACTTC,CASSPGLAARETQYF
.,TRBD1,TRBV19,TRBJ1-1,TGTGCCAGTAGCCCCGAGACAGGGAAGGGAAGAGGCACTGAAGCTTTCTTT,CASSPETGKGRGTEAFF
.,TRBD2,TRBV4-1,TRBJ2-1,TGCGCCAGCAGCCAAGGACGGAGGACTAGCGGGGGCAAAAATGAGCAGTTCTTC,CASSQGRRTSGGKNEQFF
.,TRBD2,TRBV6-5,TRBJ2-3,TGTGCCAGCATGACTAGCGGAGGCACAGATACGCAGTATTTT,CASMTSGGTDTQYF
.,.,TRBV25-1,TRBJ2-2,TGTGCCAGCAGTGACCCGAGGTACACCGGGGAGCTGTTTTTT,CASSDPRYTGELFF
.,TRBD2,TRBV7-2,TRBJ2-1,TGTGCCAGCAGCTTAGGCTCTACTAGCGGGTCCTACAATGAGCAGTTCTTC,CASSLGSTSGSYNEQFF
.,TRBD1,TRBV9,TRBJ2-7,TGTGCCAGCAGCGTAGCCGGGACAGGGACCTACGAGCAGTACTTC,CASSVAGTGTYEQYF
few,.,TRBV28,TRBJ1-2,TGTGCCAGCAGTTACGGTCGGGCCCCTAGGGGGGGCGGCTACACCTTC,CASSYGRAPRGGGYTF
.,.,TRBV11-2,TRBJ2-5,TGTGCCAGCAGCTCAAATGGACCGACTACCCAGTACTTC,CASSSNGPTTQYF
.,.,TRBV6-5,TRBJ1-2,TGTGCCAGCATGGGGGTGGGGTATGGCTACACCTTC,CASMGVGYGYTF
.,.,TRBV14,TRBJ2-7,TGTGCCAGCAGCCAAGAGGTAGCATCGCAGTACTTC,CASSQEVASQYF
.,.,TRBV7-2,TRBJ2-6,TGTGCCAGCAGCTTAGGGGCAGGGTTAGGGACCTCTGGGGCCAACGTCCTGACTTTC,CASSLGAGLGTSGANVLTF